The 16 T cell receptor beta chains presented below share a single source sample, sequenced in a study of identical twins. From the 5' RACE reads, TCRdb called clonotypes with MiXCR, one entry per CDR3 protein. This table holds over 600,000 distinct CDR3 sequences, 21% found once. These data also formed part of another study, on T cells expressing NK-cell markers.

Sequencing was done on a sample of PBMCs. All receptors derive from a woman younger than 35 in good health.

The rearrangement uses TRBV6-1 and TRBJ2-3; D assignment may be TRBD1 or TRBD2 (5 bases each). This CDR3 has 16 residues. The germline gives CDR1 MNHNS, CDR2 SASEGT. V was cut by 7 bases and J by 1 base, with 18 bases left in between. The CDR3 region is CASNPGRGAGTDTQYF. DNA for the CDR3: TGTGCCAGCAACCCGGGACGGGGAGCAGGCACAGATACGCAGTATTTT.

This clonotype was detected many times. The chain uses TRBV10-3 and TRBJ1-1, with unresolved D. Trimming shortened V by 5 bases and J by 3 bases, and 4 bases separated the two germline ends. Looked up from germline, CDR1 is ENHRY and CDR2 is SYGVKD. This CDR3 contains 11 residues. Written as DNA, the CDR3 is TGTGCCATCAGTAGAGACACTGAAGCTTTCTTT. Its protein product is CAISRDTEAFF.

In this sample, this clonotype turned up many times. The chain couples TRBV5-1 to TRBJ2-3; D possibly corresponds to TRBD2 (5 bases). V was pared by 4 bases and J by 1 base, with 22 bases between. CDR1 SGHRS and CDR2 YFSETQ come from the germline V gene. The CDR3 has 18 residues. CDR3 in DNA: TGCGCCAGCAGCGATCCCCGCCCAACTAGGCCGGGCACAGATACGCAGTATTTT. Translation gives CASSDPRPTRPGTDTQYF.

A few counts support this clonotype. The V gene is TRBV11-2, the J gene TRBJ1-1; D perhaps matches TRBD1 (6 bases). This CDR3 spans 15 amino acids. Trimming took 0 bases from V and 2 from J, leaving 10 bases between them. Germline CDR1 reads SGHAT; CDR2 reads FQNNGV. The CDR3 DNA follows: TGTGCCAGCAGCTTAGACAGGGGCACTAACACTGAAGCTTTCTTT. This gives the protein CASSLDRGTNTEAFF.

This clonotype was counted only a few times. The chain uses TRBV5-6 and TRBJ2-5; D remains unclear. From germline, CDR1 is SGHDT and CDR2 YYEEEE. This CDR3 has 11 amino acids. V was pared by 2 bases and J by 9 bases, with 8 bases between. CDR3 residues: CASSFKVAQYF. CDR3 coding DNA: TGTGCCAGCAGCTTTAAGGTTGCCCAGTACTTC.

This clonotype was seen many times. The chain recombines TRBV20-1 with TRBJ2-1; TRBD2 is a possible D gene (5 bases). The CDR3 runs to 14 residues. In germline, CDR1 is DFQATT, CDR2 SNEGSKA (reference sequence). The ends were cut back, 5 bases at V and 4 bases at J, with 15 bases in the middle. DNA of the CDR3: TGCAGTGCTTCCCGCGGGCCTCAATACAATGAGCAGTTCTTC. The encoded protein is CSASRGPQYNEQFF.

This clonotype appeared a few times. The gene calls are TRBV29-1 and TRBJ2-2; D is uncertain. CDR1 and CDR2 (germline): SQVTM, ANQGSEA. Trimming took 6 bases from V and 1 from J, leaving 9 bases between them. The CDR3 length is 13 residues. CDR3 region: CSVNLRNTGELFF. CDR3 nucleotide sequence: TGCAGCGTGAACCTCAGGAACACCGGGGAGCTGTTTTTT.

V usage is TRBV24-1 and J usage is TRBJ2-1; the match to TRBD2 covers 14 bases. The CDR3 runs to 16 residues. V shed 7 bases and J 3 bases; nucleotides not matched to a gene: 4. Germline V gives CDR1 KGHDR, CDR2 SFDVKD. CDR3 residues: CATSAGTSGGYNEQFF. The CDR3 DNA reads TGTGCCACCAGCGCCGGGACTAGCGGGGGCTACAATGAGCAGTTCTTC.

This clonotype has just a few counts. V usage is TRBV7-9 and J usage is TRBJ2-7; 9 bases match TRBD1. J lost 4 bases, V lost 5 bases, and 9 bases had no gene match. The CDR3 sequence is 15 residues long. Germline V lookup: CDR1 SEHNR, CDR2 FQNEAQ (reference sequence). CDR3 residues: CASSPTPGQGYEQYF. The CDR3 DNA is TGTGCCAGCAGCCCCACGCCGGGACAGGGTTACGAGCAGTACTTC. The whole variable domain, remainder taken from reference TRBV7-9 and TRBJ2-7, is DTGVSQNPRHKITKRGQNVTFRCDPISEHNRLYWYRQTLGQGPEFLTYFQNEAQLEKSRLLSDRFSAERPKGSFSTLEIQRTEQGDSAMYLCASSPTPGQGYEQYFGPGTRLTVT.

CDR3: CASSQNGAGEQFF. The DNA for the CDR3 is TGTGCCAGCAGCCAAAACGGGGCCGGGGAGCAGTTCTTC. The chain combines TRBV14 with TRBJ2-1; D tentatively reads TRBD1 or TRBD2 (5 bases each). Trimming cost V 2 bases and J 10 bases, with 12 bases left between them. CDR3 length: 13 amino acids. CDR1 is SGHDN and CDR2 is FVKESK in the germline V gene. The whole variable domain, filled in from reference TRBV14 and TRBJ2-1, reads EAGVTQFPSHSVIEKGQTVTLRCDPISGHDNLYWYRRVMGKEIKFLLHFVKESKQDESGMPNNRFLAERTGGTYSTLKVQPAELEDSGVYFCASSQNGAGEQFFGPGTRLTVL.

This clonotype was seen only a few times. The rearrangement uses TRBV18 and TRBJ2-2; TRBD2 is a possible D gene (5 bases). Germline V gene sequence: CDR1 KGHSH, CDR2 LQKENI. The CDR3 covers 17 residues. With 3 bases removed from V and 7 bases from J, the gap between germline ends came to 21 bases. The chain's CDR3 is CASSPRIGDTGIGELFF. The CDR3 DNA is TGTGCCAGCTCACCCCGTATAGGCGACACGGGAATCGGGGAGCTGTTTTTT.

The V and J genes are TRBV20-1 and TRBJ2-2, with 8 bases matching TRBD2. V dropped 6 bases and J dropped 1; count of bases not matched to a gene: 10. Germline V lookup: CDR1 DFQATT, CDR2 SNEGSKA (reference sequence). There are 16 residues in the CDR3. The CDR3 spells CSASPLAGLNTGELFF. In DNA form, the CDR3 reads TGCAGTGCCTCACCTCTAGCGGGCTTGAACACCGGGGAGCTGTTTTTT.

This CDR3 is CASRRDLNTGELFF. Here the CDR3 DNA reads TGTGCCAGCAGGAGGGACTTGAACACCGGGGAGCTGTTTTTT. The rearrangement links TRBV6-2 or TRBV6-3 to TRBJ2-2, with TRBD2 as a possible D gene (6 bases). With 6 bases removed from V and 1 base from J, the gap between germline ends came to 9 bases. CDR3 length: 14 amino acids. Germline V CDR1 and CDR2: MNHEY, SVGEGT.

The chain joins TRBV3-1 to TRBJ2-1; D may match TRBD1 or TRBD2 (5 bases each). There are 18 residues in the CDR3. CDR1 LGHDT and CDR2 YNNKEL come from the germline V gene (reference sequence). Between the trimmed V and J ends, which lost 11 bases and 0 bases, there was a span of 26 bases. The chain's CDR3 is CASCQDRDGVPSYNEQFF. CDR3 in DNA: TGTGCCTCCTGCCAAGATCGGGACGGGGTCCCCTCCTACAATGAGCAGTTCTTC.

CDR3 amino acids: CASSLQGWNYEQYF. CDR3 nucleotide sequence: TGTGCCAGCAGCCTACAGGGTTGGAACTACGAGCAGTACTTC. The chain joins TRBV6-2 or TRBV6-3 to TRBJ2-7; a possible D gene is TRBD1 (6 bases). The germline V gene has CDR1 MNHEY and CDR2 SVGEGT. V was shortened by 6 bases and J by 3 bases, with 15 bases between the two germline ends. The CDR3 covers 14 residues.

This clonotype was seen more than once but under ten times. The chain couples TRBV14 to TRBJ2-1; D is tentatively TRBD1 or TRBD2 (6 bases each). CDR3 size: 15 residues. Trimming removed 4 bases from V and 8 bases from J, with 18 bases in between. In germline, CDR1 is SGHDN, CDR2 FVKESK. Here the CDR3 reads CASSLLGGLSDEQFF. As DNA, the CDR3 is TGTGCCAGCAGCCTCTTAGGGGGGCTCTCCGATGAGCAGTTCTTC. The full variable domain, completed using reference TRBV14 and TRBJ2-1, is EAGVTQFPSHSVIEKGQTVTLRCDPISGHDNLYWYRRVMGKEIKFLLHFVKESKQDESGMPNNRFLAERTGGTYSTLKVQPAELEDSGVYFCASSLLGGLSDEQFFGPGTRLTVL.